This TCR beta chain was sequenced during a study of blood T cell repertoires in COVID-19. Per the study methods: Amplification with reference gene primers provided the estimates of nucleated cell counts. Here immunoSEQ multiplex PCR was the method, and the copy in TCRdb shows in-frame clones only, minus some. That table supplies the V and J calls and clone size; D and trimming were determined from the DNA. The sample includes about 240,000 clones, around 86% of them seen just once. Between the trimmed V and J ends, which lost 5 bases and 7 bases, there was a span of 10 bases. Germline CDR1 reads MNHEY; CDR2 reads SVGAGI. This CDR3 region has 12 residues.

Sequencing was performed on peripheral blood. This sequence originates from a man aged 80 or over with acute or convalescent COVID-19. J is TRBJ2-3 and V is TRBV6-5; D is ambiguous. Here the CDR3 reads CASSPRLNTQYF. CDR3 DNA: TGTGCCAGCAGTCCCAGGCTGAATACGCAGTATTTT.